The T cell receptor beta chain described here comes from a study of T cell repertoires in cytomegalovirus infection (dated by TCRdb to about 2019). In terms of the full investigation: Recently identified HLA-C-restricted CMV epitopes, whose presentation resists viral immunomodulation, were targeted by peptide stimulations together with well-studied HLA-B-restricted epitopes. Because public TCR beta signatures pointed to carriage of CMV infection together with the matching HLA type, the HLA type of each donor mattered for the analysis. Results the study describes overall, beyond this receptor: In both this cohort and an independent cohort of some 380 donors, the cumulative frequency of public TCR beta family members distinguished carriers of CMV infection plus the relevant HLA type. The ex vivo response was dominated by HLA-C-restricted CMV-specific TCR beta clonotypes, and the single most frequent clonotype in two of eight donors was supplied by these HLA-C-restricted clonotypes.

This clonotype was detected many times. Its antigen is still unknown. No clone much larger than this one lies a single base away; base qualities are absent. The V end gives up 2 bases and the J end 0 bases, leaving 8 bases in the junction not matched to a gene. Looking up the germline V gene yields CDR1 SGHTA and CDR2 FQGNSA. The CDR3 has 17 amino acids, counting the end cysteine and phenylalanine. Only CDR3 DNA is held: 51 bases, read in frame from base 1. The treatment or condition label for this specimen denotes: in vitro stimulation with specific CMV peptide epitopes to enrich CMV-specific T cells. The sequencer listed for this sample is Illumina HiSeq 1500. TCRdb cleaned the public reads at Q25 with fastp, built clones with MiXCR and kept in-frame beta chains. For every CDR3 protein sequence, its rows merge into one entry that carries the most common genes and DNA. Counted in this sample were about 310,000 distinct CDR3 sequences; approximately 25% of them appeared once. The ten top clones hold about 14% of the sample.

Source: cultured PBMCs, taken from culture after CMV antigen stimulation. The origin of this receptor is a human donor in good health (CMV status not recorded). Some clones in this sample may be carry-over from other donors' samples. The V gene is TRBV7-2 and the J gene is TRBJ2-3; TRBD2 aligns with 7 central bases. The CDR3 region reads CASSLNWAGASTDTQYF. The sequence in DNA is TGTGCCAGCAGCTTAAACTGGGCGGGAGCTAGCACAGATACGCAGTATTTT.